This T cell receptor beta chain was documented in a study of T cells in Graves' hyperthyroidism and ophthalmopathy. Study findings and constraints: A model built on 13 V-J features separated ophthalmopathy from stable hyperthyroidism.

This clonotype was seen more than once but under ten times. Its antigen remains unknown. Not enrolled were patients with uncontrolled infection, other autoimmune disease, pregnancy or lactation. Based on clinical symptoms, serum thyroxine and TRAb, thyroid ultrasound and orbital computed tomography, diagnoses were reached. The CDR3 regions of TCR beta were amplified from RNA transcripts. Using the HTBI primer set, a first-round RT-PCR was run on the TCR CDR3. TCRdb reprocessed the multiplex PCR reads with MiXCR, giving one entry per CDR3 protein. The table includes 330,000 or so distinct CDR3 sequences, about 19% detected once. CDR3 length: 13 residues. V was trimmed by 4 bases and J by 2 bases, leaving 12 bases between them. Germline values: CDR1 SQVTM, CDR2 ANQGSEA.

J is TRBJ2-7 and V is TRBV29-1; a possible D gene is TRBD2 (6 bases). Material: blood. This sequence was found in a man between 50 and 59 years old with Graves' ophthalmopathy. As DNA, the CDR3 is TGCAGCGTTGTTCCGGGAGTGGCCTACGAGCAGTACTTC. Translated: CSVVPGVAYEQYF.